These 14 T cell receptor beta chains came from one sample sequenced in a study of blood T cell repertoires in COVID-19. Sequenced by immunoSEQ multiplex PCR; TCRdb stores in-frame clones only, minus some. Of roughly 150,000 clones listed, roughly 80% were seen once; the top ten hold 5.6%. Specimen: PBMCs or T cells enriched from blood (not recorded which). The source is a woman in her thirties or forties with acute COVID-19.

The chain is built from TRBV7-3 and TRBJ1-3, with D unclear. This CDR3 region has 15 residues. CDR1 and CDR2 from the germline V gene are SGHTA and FQGTGA. Trimming removed 2 bases at V and 0 bases at J, with 8 bases between. The CDR3: CASSLGPSSGNTIYF. In DNA, the CDR3 is TGTGCCAGCAGCTTAGGCCCCAGCTCTGGAAACACCATATATTTT. Variable domain in full (rest from reference TRBV7-3 and TRBJ1-3): GAGVSQTPSNKVTEKGKYVELRCDPISGHTALYWYRQSLGQGPEFLIYFQGTGAADDSGLPNDRFFAVRPEGSVSTLKIQRTERGDSAVYLCASSLGPSSGNTIYFGEGSWLTVV.

The CDR3 region is CASSLSGTGGSYGYTF. The CDR3 nucleotides are TGTGCCAGCAGCTTATCGGGGACAGGGGGCAGCTATGGCTACACCTTC. The chain is built from TRBV7-9 and TRBJ1-2, with 12 bases aligning to TRBD1. The ends lost 2 bases at V and 4 bases at J; junction bases unmatched: 5. Germline assignment: CDR1 SEHNR and CDR2 FQNEAQ (reference sequence). This CDR3 has 16 residues.

V is TRBV4-2 and J is TRBJ2-1; 13 nucleotides agree with TRBD2. The germline gives CDR1 LGHNA, CDR2 YNFKEQ. The CDR3 runs to 20 residues. Unmatched junction bases numbered 13, after V lost 0 bases and J lost 5 bases. The CDR3 reads CASSQDPVIMGTSGNNEQFF. Here the CDR3 DNA reads TGTGCCAGCAGCCAAGATCCTGTGATTATGGGGACTAGCGGGAACAATGAGCAGTTCTTC.

The gene calls are TRBV18 and TRBJ1-5; D call uncertain. The CDR3 length is 12 residues. Germline CDR1 reads KGHSH; CDR2 reads LQKENI. V was cut by 6 bases and J by 4 bases, with 7 bases left in between. The CDR3 here is CASSPGNQPQHF. For the CDR3, the DNA is TGTGCCAGCTCTCCCGGGAATCAGCCCCAGCATTTT.

This rearrangement joins TRBV5-4 to TRBJ2-3; 7 bases map to TRBD2. Germline lookup yields CDR1 SGHNT and CDR2 YYREEE (reference sequence). The CDR3 is 15 residues long. V dropped 3 bases and J dropped 4; count of bases not matched to a gene: 8. CDR3 amino acids: CASSSPRENADTQYF. CDR3 DNA sequence: TGTGCCAGCAGCTCCCCGCGGGAGAACGCAGATACGCAGTATTTT.

This chain joins TRBV19 and TRBJ1-1; 8 nucleotides agree with TRBD1. Trimming cost V 8 bases and J 11 bases; bases outside gene matches: 22. The germline CDR1 and CDR2 sequences are LNHDA and SQIVND (reference sequence). This CDR3 contains 16 residues. In DNA form, the CDR3 reads TGTGCCAGTTCCCAACTCGGACAGGGTTCGGGACTGGGGGCTTTCTTT. Translated, it gives CASSQLGQGSGLGAFF.

This clone was counted once. The chain employs TRBV5-1 and TRBJ1-3; D perhaps matches TRBD1 (5 bases). Trimming pared 0 bases from V and 0 bases from J, leaving 13 bases between. The CDR3 is 17 residues long. Germline loops: CDR1 SGHRS, CDR2 YFSETQ. For the CDR3, the DNA is TGCGCCAGCAGCTTGGAATTTCAGGGCCCCTCTGGAAACACCATATATTTT. Translated, it gives CASSLEFQGPSGNTIYF.

The CDR3 spells CASSSRGDGYTF. In nucleotides, the CDR3 is TGTGCCAGCAGTTCCCGGGGGGATGGCTACACCTTC. The V and J genes are TRBV12-3 or TRBV12-4 and TRBJ1-2; D possibly corresponds to TRBD1 (5 bases). Deletions cut 4 bases from V and 6 bases from J, with 9 bases between. The CDR3 contains 12 residues.

This clone came up once. The chain couples TRBV14 to TRBJ2-7; 8 bases map to TRBD1. With V trimmed by 1 base and J by 3 bases, 5 bases remained unmatched. This CDR3 has 15 residues. CDR1 is SGHDN and CDR2 is FVKESK in the germline V gene. CDR3 DNA sequence: TGTGCCAGCAGCCAAGGACAGGGGTTTTTCTACGAGCAGTACTTC. It is translated as CASSQGQGFFYEQYF.

The chain combines TRBV28 with TRBJ1-5; 8 nucleotides agree with TRBD1. From germline, CDR1 is MDHEN and CDR2 SYDVKM. Trimming at V came to 3 bases and at J to 0 bases, leaving 13 bases not matched to a gene. The CDR3 runs to 19 residues. CDR3 DNA: TGTGCCAGCAGTTTTTCGTGGCTGGGACAGGAGTATAGCAATCAGCCCCAGCATTTT. This sequence encodes CASSFSWLGQEYSNQPQHF.

The chain links TRBV7-2 to TRBJ1-2; D is uncertain. V was shortened by 2 bases and J by 6 bases, with 10 bases between the two germline ends. The CDR3 is 13 residues long. CDR1 and CDR2 (germline): SGHTA, FQGNSA. The chain's CDR3 is CASSLRQVNGYTF. In DNA, the CDR3 is TGTGCCAGCAGCTTACGACAAGTTAATGGCTACACCTTC.

CDR3 residues: CASSESRGINNEQFF. The CDR3 coding sequence is TGTGCCAGCAGTGAAAGCAGGGGGATTAACAATGAGCAGTTCTTC. The V and J genes are TRBV6-1 and TRBJ2-1, with TRBD1 identical over 7 bases. CDR1 is MNHNS and CDR2 is SASEGT in the germline V gene. This CDR3 is 15 amino acids long. V trimming: 2 bases; J trimming: 5 bases; junction bases outside the gene matches: 6.

The chain recombines TRBV9 with TRBJ2-1; TRBD2 matches at 12 bases. V gave up 2 bases and J gave up 8 bases; unmatched junction bases: 5. CDR3 length equals 15 residues. From germline, CDR1 is SGDLS and CDR2 YYNGEE. CDR3 DNA sequence: TGTGCCAGCAGCGTCAGACTAGCGGGAGTCGATGAGCAGTTCTTC. Protein sequence: CASSVRLAGVDEQFF. Together with reference TRBV9 and TRBJ2-1, the CDR3 gives the full variable domain: DSGVTQTPKHLITATGQRVTLRCSPRSGDLSVYWYQQSLDQGLQFLIQYYNGEERAKGNILERFSAQQFPDLHSELNLSSLELGDSALYFCASSVRLAGVDEQFFGPGTRLTVL.

This chain connects TRBV13 to TRBJ2-7; the match to TRBD1 covers 7 bases. The ends lost 4 bases at V and 3 bases at J; junction bases unmatched: 3. The germline V gene encodes CDR1 PRHDT and CDR2 FYEKMQ (reference sequence). This CDR3 comprises 13 residues. CDR3 protein: CASSSNRGYEQYF. The CDR3 nucleotides are TGTGCCAGCAGCTCCAACAGGGGCTACGAGCAGTACTTC.